A single sample is the source of the 6 T cell receptor beta chains below, sequenced in a study of cytotoxic CD8 clonotypes in ibrutinib-treated CLL. Only in-frame clones appear in the TCRdb table, and some are missing; sequencing was by immunoSEQ multiplex PCR. The data contain around 150,000 clones, around nine tenths of them singletons. The input for sequencing was PBMCs, taken at disease progression, from a patient treated with ibrutinib. The receptors derive from a human donor with chronic lymphocytic leukemia.

V usage is TRBV14 and J usage is TRBJ2-3; D may be TRBD1 (5 bases). Germline V gene data show CDR1 as SGHDN and CDR2 as FVKESK. The V and J ends lost 1 base and 2 bases respectively, with 10 bases between them. The CDR3 has 15 residues. The CDR3 DNA is TGTGCCAGCAGCCAAGTCGGACACAACACAGATACGCAGTATTTT. Protein: CASSQVGHNTDTQYF.

In its sample, this clone was seen once. This rearrangement joins TRBV13 to TRBJ1-1; 8 positions match TRBD1. The CDR3 loop spans 18 amino acids. Trimming cost V 5 bases and J 3 bases; bases outside gene matches: 17. CDR1 PRHDT and CDR2 FYEKMQ come from the germline V gene (reference sequence). In nucleotides, the CDR3 is TGTGCCAGCAGCGCAGTTCCGGGACAGGCGGAAGGGGACACTGAAGCTTTCTTT. Encoded protein: CASSAVPGQAEGDTEAFF.

The J gene is TRBJ2-3, the V gene TRBV29-1; D may be TRBD2 (6 bases). The ends were cut back, 7 bases at V and 6 bases at J, with 11 bases in the middle. There are 11 residues in the CDR3. CDR1 is SQVTM and CDR2 is ANQGSEA in the germline V gene. The CDR3 is CSAPGRDTQYF. CDR3 in DNA: TGCAGCGCCCCAGGGAGGGATACGCAGTATTTT.

CDR3: CASSNVGQEETQYF. CDR3 bases: TGCGCCAGCAGCAATGTAGGGCAGGAAGAGACCCAGTACTTC. The V gene is TRBV4-1, the J gene TRBJ2-5; no definite D call. V gave up 5 bases and J gave up 3 bases, with 13 bases separating them. This CDR3 has 14 amino acids. Per the germline V gene, CDR1 is MGHRA and CDR2 is YSYEKL.

The rearrangement uses TRBV19 and TRBJ2-5, with D possibly being TRBD1 or TRBD2 (6 bases each). Trimming left V 3 bases short and J 9 bases short, with 20 bases between. The CDR3 runs 15 residues. Germline V gene sequence: CDR1 LNHDA, CDR2 SQIVND (reference sequence). In DNA, the CDR3 is TGTGCCAGTAGTATGGAGTACGGGCGGGACAAGTCCCAGTACTTC. This codes for CASSMEYGRDKSQYF.

This chain links TRBV9 with TRBJ1-3; a weak D match, TRBD1 (5 bases). V dropped 0 bases and J dropped 6 bases, with 13 bases sitting between them. The CDR3 extends over 15 amino acids. Germline V gene lookup returns CDR1 SGDLS and CDR2 YYNGEE. In DNA form, the CDR3 reads TGTGCCAGCAGCGTAGACTCCCTCAGGGAAAACACCATATATTTT. This encodes CASSVDSLRENTIYF.